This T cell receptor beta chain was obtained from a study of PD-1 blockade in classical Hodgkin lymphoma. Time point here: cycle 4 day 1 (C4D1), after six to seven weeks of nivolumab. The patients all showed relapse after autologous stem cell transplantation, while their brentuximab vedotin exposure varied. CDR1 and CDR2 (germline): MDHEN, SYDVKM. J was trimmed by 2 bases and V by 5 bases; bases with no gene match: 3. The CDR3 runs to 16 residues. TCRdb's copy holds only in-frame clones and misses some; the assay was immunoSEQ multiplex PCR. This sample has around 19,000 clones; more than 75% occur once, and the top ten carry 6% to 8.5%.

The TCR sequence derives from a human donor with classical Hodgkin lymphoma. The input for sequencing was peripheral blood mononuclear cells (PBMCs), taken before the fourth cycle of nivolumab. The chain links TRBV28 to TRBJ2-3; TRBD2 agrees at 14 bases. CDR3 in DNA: TGTGCCAGCAGTAGGGGACTAGCGGGAGTCACAGATACGCAGTATTTT. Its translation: CASSRGLAGVTDTQYF.